This entry lists 15 T cell receptor beta chains sequenced from one sample in a study of shared clonotypes between healthy human individuals. TCRdb's copy holds only in-frame clones and misses some; the assay was immunoSEQ multiplex PCR. The data hold 550,000 to 600,000 clones, with about 80% observed a single time. The sample taken for sequencing was PBMCs. The receptors derive from a woman in her thirties or forties in good health. Some clones in this sample may be carry-over from other donors' samples.

The chain is built from TRBV29-1 and TRBJ2-7, with TRBD2 matching 7 bases. The ends lost 7 bases at V and 2 bases at J; junction bases unmatched: 8. The CDR3 length is 13 residues. Germline CDR1 reads SQVTM; CDR2 reads ANQGSEA. The CDR3 sequence is CSGTSGTTYEQYF. In DNA form, the CDR3 reads TGCAGCGGGACCTCCGGGACTACCTACGAGCAGTACTTC.

The CDR3 here is CASSLERLSYEQYF. Written as DNA, the CDR3 is TGTGCCAGCAGCTTGGAGCGGTTATCCTACGAGCAGTACTTC. V is TRBV11-2 and J is TRBJ2-7, with D possibly matching TRBD2 (5 bases). With 3 bases removed from V and 1 base from J, the gap between germline ends came to 10 bases. Germline loops: CDR1 SGHAT, CDR2 FQNNGV. The CDR3 has 14 amino acids.

The chain links TRBV9 to TRBJ1-5; unclear D gene. This CDR3 region has 14 residues. V gave up 3 bases and J gave up 4 bases, with 11 bases separating them. Germline V lookup: CDR1 SGDLS, CDR2 YYNGEE. The CDR3 DNA sequence: TGTGCCAGCAGCGCCTACGAAGGGAATCAGCCCCAGCATTTT. It is translated as CASSAYEGNQPQHF.

The V gene is TRBV25-1, the J gene TRBJ1-1; D possibly corresponds to TRBD1 (6 bases). CDR1 MGHDK and CDR2 SYGVNS come from the germline V gene. CDR3 length: 15 residues. Trimming removed 1 base at V and 6 bases at J, with 15 bases between. Here the CDR3 DNA reads TGTGCCAGCAGTGAATTTTCATGGGACAAGTCTGAAGCTTTCTTT. The encoded protein is CASSEFSWDKSEAFF.

At least ten counts were recorded for this clone. V usage is TRBV7-9 and J usage is TRBJ2-5; a weak D match, TRBD2 (6 bases). V was pared by 5 bases and J by 5 bases, with 9 bases between. The CDR3 has 12 amino acids. Germline values: CDR1 SEHNR, CDR2 FQNEAQ (reference sequence). The CDR3 sequence: CASSREEETQYF. In DNA form, the CDR3 reads TGTGCCAGCAGCAGGGAGGAGGAGACCCAGTACTTC.

The chain uses TRBV2 and TRBJ1-1, with D unclear. The V and J ends lost 6 bases and 3 bases respectively, with 8 bases between them. CDR3 size: 12 residues. Germline V gene sequence: CDR1 SNHLY, CDR2 FYNNEI. For the CDR3, the DNA is TGTGCCAGCAGGGAGGAGTACACTGAAGCTTTCTTT. This codes for CASREEYTEAFF.

Comments on this clone: A much larger clone differs from this one at a single base, so this may be a read error. The chain has TRBV7-2 and TRBJ2-1, with TRBD1 matching 9 bases. Trimming removed 10 bases from V and 4 bases from J; junction bases left unmatched: 11. CDR3 length: 15 amino acids. Germline V gene sequence: CDR1 SGHTA, CDR2 FQGNSA. CDR3 loop: CANSLGTGSYNEQFF. The DNA for the CDR3 is TGTGCCAACAGTTTAGGGACAGGGTCGTACAATGAGCAGTTCTTC.

Details on this clone: The same CDR3 can be traced to other DNA sequences in this sample. The rearrangement joins TRBV4-1 to TRBJ2-2, with TRBD2 as a possible D gene (5 bases). The CDR3 runs 13 residues. Germline values: CDR1 MGHRA, CDR2 YSYEKL. V was cut by 1 base and J by 6 bases, with 6 bases left in between. The CDR3 reads CASSQVGAGELFF. CDR3 nucleotide sequence: TGCGCCAGCAGCCAAGTGGGAGCCGGGGAGCTGTTTTTT.

There are a few counts of this clone. This chain uses TRBV27 with TRBJ1-1, with D possibly TRBD1 on 5 matching bases. Germline V gene sequence: CDR1 MNHEY, CDR2 SMNVEV (reference sequence). The CDR3 has 14 amino acids. Trimming shortened V by 1 base and J by 4 bases, and 10 bases separated the two germline ends. The CDR3 DNA reads as TGTGCCAGCAGTTTATTGGGGGAGGGCACTGAAGCTTTCTTT. As protein: CASSLLGEGTEAFF.

Details on this clone: Other DNA sequences in this specimen translate into the identical CDR3. The CDR3 DNA follows: TGTGCCAGCAGCTTAGGTGCCTCCACGGATACGCAGTATTTT. This gives the protein CASSLGASTDTQYF. The chain joins TRBV7-2 to TRBJ2-3; D is unclear. Germline lookup yields CDR1 SGHTA and CDR2 FQGNSA. The CDR3 is 14 amino acids. Trimming removed 1 base at V and 6 bases at J, with 11 bases between. The full variable domain, its missing parts supplied by reference TRBV7-2 and TRBJ2-3, is GAGVSQSPSNKVTEKGKDVELRCDPISGHTALYWYRQSLGQGLEFLIYFQGNSAPDKSGLPSDRFSAERTGGSVSTLTIQRTQQEDSAVYLCASSLGASTDTQYFGPGTRLTVL.

This chain connects TRBV29-1 to TRBJ2-5, with D possibly TRBD1 on 5 matching bases. The DNA matches TRBJ2-7 better at its end, which makes the J call doubtful. The germline gives CDR1 SQVTM, CDR2 ANQGSEA. The CDR3 covers 13 residues. The DNA of the CDR3 is TGCAGCGTTGACCAGGGCGACGGCGACGAGCAGTACTTC. Translation: CSVDQGDGDEQYF.

This clone was observed once. J is TRBJ2-1 and V is TRBV7-2, with 14 bases fitting TRBD2. This CDR3 has 13 amino acids. CDR1 and CDR2 (germline): SGHTA, FQGNSA. Unmatched junction bases numbered 7, after V lost 5 bases and J lost 16 bases. The chain's CDR3 is CASSLTSGRGLFF. CDR3 nucleotides: TGTGCCAGCAGCCTGACTAGCGGGAGGGGGTTATTCTTC.

The V gene is TRBV28, the J gene TRBJ2-7; 11 bases map to TRBD2. Trimming at V came to 7 bases and at J to 4 bases, leaving 6 bases not matched to a gene. Germline V gene sequence: CDR1 MDHEN, CDR2 SYDVKM. The CDR3 consists of 14 residues. The CDR3 loop is CASIPGTSGYEQYF. Written as DNA, the CDR3 is TGTGCCAGCATACCCGGGACTAGCGGTTACGAGCAGTACTTC.

This clone occurred a few times. The chain is built from TRBV6-1 and TRBJ1-5; 7 nucleotides match TRBD1. The CDR3 covers 12 residues. The V gene end was trimmed by 9 bases and the J gene end by 7 bases; junction bases not matched to a gene: 6. Germline V lookup: CDR1 MNHNS, CDR2 SASEGT. The CDR3 spells CASDRVGQPQHF. As DNA, the CDR3 is TGTGCCAGTGACAGGGTAGGACAGCCCCAGCATTTT.

This chain uses TRBV6-1 with TRBJ1-1; possibly TRBD1 for D (6 bases). The V end lost 1 base, the J end lost 5 bases, and 11 bases lay between the germline ends. CDR3 length equals 14 residues. Germline V gene lookup returns CDR1 MNHNS and CDR2 SASEGT. CDR3 sequence reads: CASSEVRGTTEAFF. The CDR3 nucleotides are TGTGCCAGCAGTGAAGTTAGGGGGACGACTGAAGCTTTCTTT.